Listed here are 32 T cell receptor beta chains from one sample, sequenced in a study of T cell responses to AZD1222 COVID-19 vaccine. Assay: immunoSEQ multiplex PCR; the TCRdb copy retains only in-frame clones and omits some. The sample records more than 150,000 clones, about nine tenths being singletons. Here the sequenced sample was peripheral blood, taken 28 days after the second AZD1222 dose. These receptors came from an adult who received the AZD1222 COVID-19 vaccine.

This clone has just one count. This chain connects TRBV19 to TRBJ2-5; 13 nucleotides agree with TRBD2. Per germline, CDR1 LNHDA and CDR2 SQIVND (reference sequence). The CDR3 has 16 residues. V shed 3 bases, J shed 1 base, and the junction held 2 bases outside the gene matches. The CDR3 DNA follows: TGTGCCAGTAGTATCGGACTAGCGGGAGCCCAAGAGACCCAGTACTTC. Protein: CASSIGLAGAQETQYF.

The V gene is TRBV19, the J gene TRBJ1-5; D gene unclear. The CDR3 runs 17 residues. The V gene lost 3 bases and the J gene lost 6 bases, with 21 bases spanning the gap. Germline V gene lookup returns CDR1 LNHDA and CDR2 SQIVND (reference sequence). CDR3 residues: CASSIYYGIRNGQPQHF. The CDR3 DNA reads TGTGCCAGTAGTATCTATTATGGCATTAGGAACGGTCAGCCCCAGCATTTT.

This chain uses TRBV7-2 with TRBJ2-7; D not resolved. Germline CDR1 is SGHTA and CDR2 is FQGNSA. V was clipped by 4 bases and J by 2 bases, with 18 bases between them. CDR3 size: 16 residues. The CDR3 loop reads CASSYQQTSLTYEQYF. DNA of the CDR3: TGTGCCAGCAGCTACCAACAGACTTCGTTAACCTACGAGCAGTACTTC. Together with reference TRBV7-2 and TRBJ2-7, the CDR3 gives the full variable domain: GAGVSQSPSNKVTEKGKDVELRCDPISGHTALYWYRQSLGQGLEFLIYFQGNSAPDKSGLPSDRFSAERTGGSVSTLTIQRTQQEDSAVYLCASSYQQTSLTYEQYFGPGTRLTVT.

The chain recombines TRBV6-5 with TRBJ1-1; D remains unclear. Trimming pared 5 bases from V and 5 bases from J, leaving 6 bases between. Germline CDR1 MNHEY, CDR2 SVGAGI. The CDR3 extends over 11 amino acids. CDR3 sequence (DNA): TGTGCCAGCAGTCAGGATACTGAAGCTTTCTTT. This gives the protein CASSQDTEAFF.

The gene calls are TRBV2 and TRBJ1-1; D is unclear. Germline V gives CDR1 SNHLY, CDR2 FYNNEI. The CDR3 runs 12 residues. V shed 8 bases and J shed 4 bases, with 11 bases lying between them. The CDR3 sequence: CASGLYSTEAFF. CDR3 nucleotide sequence: TGTGCCAGCGGGTTATATAGCACTGAAGCTTTCTTT.

The V gene is TRBV6-2 or TRBV6-3, the J gene TRBJ2-7; 9 nucleotides align to TRBD1. Germline CDR1 and CDR2: MNHEY and SVGEGT. The CDR3 sequence is 17 residues long. Trimming took 3 bases from V and 5 from J; bases not matched to a gene: 14. The CDR3 bases are TGTGCCAGCAGTTATACTTTCCGACAGGGGGTCTTCCACGAGCAGTACTTC. Its protein is CASSYTFRQGVFHEQYF.

This chain uses TRBV21-1 with TRBJ2-7; TRBD2, as called in the table, went unchecked against the DNA. TRBV21-1 is deemed a pseudogene. This CDR3 region has 15 residues. The CDR3 sequence: CASSKDPTRSYEQYF. As DNA, the CDR3 is TGTGCCAGCAGCAAAGATCCTACCCGCTCCTACGAGCAGTACTTC.

The rearrangement joins TRBV7-2 to TRBJ1-1; a possible D gene is TRBD1 (6 bases). Germline-derived CDR1 and CDR2 are SGHTA and FQGNSA. The CDR3 runs to 16 residues. The V end was cut by 4 bases, the J end by 0 bases, with 15 bases between. Written as DNA, the CDR3 is TGTGCCAGCAGCTCCCAGCCCCCAGGGGTGAACACTGAAGCTTTCTTT. It specifies CASSSQPPGVNTEAFF. Full variable domain (rest looked up from reference TRBV7-2 and TRBJ1-1): GAGVSQSPSNKVTEKGKDVELRCDPISGHTALYWYRQSLGQGLEFLIYFQGNSAPDKSGLPSDRFSAERTGGSVSTLTIQRTQQEDSAVYLCASSSQPPGVNTEAFFGQGTRLTVV.

CDR3 amino acids: CASSLGFGGREKLFF. CDR3 sequence (DNA): TGTGCCAGCAGCTTAGGGTTCGGCGGTCGGGAAAAACTGTTTTTT. This rearrangement joins TRBV11-2 to TRBJ1-4; D not resolved. V lost 1 base to trimming and J lost 8 bases, with 14 bases between them. The CDR3 extends over 15 amino acids. Germline V gene sequence: CDR1 SGHAT, CDR2 FQNNGV. Full variable domain (outside the CDR3, taken from reference TRBV11-2 and TRBJ1-4): EAGVAQSPRYKIIEKRQSVAFWCNPISGHATLYWYQQILGQGPKLLIQFQNNGVVDDSQLPKDRFSAERLKGVDSTLKIQPAKLEDSAVYLCASSLGFGGREKLFFGSGTQLSVL.

This clone was found once. The chain couples TRBV3-1 (or the pseudogene TRBV3-2) to TRBJ1-5; D is perhaps TRBD1 (5 bases). Germline V gene sequence: CDR1 LGHDT, CDR2 YNNKEL (reference sequence). The CDR3 is 15 amino acids. V was pared by 0 bases and J by 1 base, with 7 bases between. The CDR3 sequence: CASSQEWGSNQPQHF. The CDR3, as DNA: TGTGCCAGCAGCCAAGAGTGGGGGAGCAATCAGCCCCAGCATTTT.

The V and J genes are TRBV4-3 and TRBJ2-3, with 8 nucleotides matching TRBD2. The ends lost 0 bases at V and 2 bases at J; junction bases unmatched: 7. Germline CDR1 reads LGHNA; CDR2 reads YSLEER. The CDR3 runs to 17 residues. The CDR3 reads CASSQDVGTSNTDTQYF. CDR3 coding DNA: TGCGCCAGCAGCCAAGATGTCGGGACTAGTAACACAGATACGCAGTATTTT.

This rearrangement joins TRBV30 to TRBJ1-4; 7 bases are a match to TRBD1. In germline, CDR1 is GTSNPN, CDR2 SVGIG (reference sequence). The trim removed 3 bases at V and 6 bases at J, leaving 7 bases unmatched. The CDR3 contains 14 residues. In DNA form, the CDR3 reads TGTGCCTGGAGGGAAACAGGGGCGGATGAAAAACTGTTTTTT. Its translation: CAWRETGADEKLFF.

The rearrangement joins TRBV19 to TRBJ2-7; TRBD1 aligns across 8 bases. Germline V gene sequence: CDR1 LNHDA, CDR2 SQIVND (reference sequence). With 5 bases clipped from V and 2 bases from J, the junction kept 5 bases outside the gene matches. CDR3 length equals 14 residues. The CDR3 here is CASSAGTGPYEQYF. CDR3 DNA sequence: TGTGCCAGTAGTGCCGGGACAGGACCCTACGAGCAGTACTTC.

The V gene is TRBV19, the J gene TRBJ1-5, with TRBD1 as a possible D gene (6 bases). Trimming shortened V by 7 bases and J by 0 bases, and 16 bases separated the two germline ends. The germline CDR1 and CDR2 sequences are LNHDA and SQIVND (reference sequence). The CDR3 totals 16 residues. The CDR3, as DNA: TGTGCCAGTACTATCGACAGGTCCTATAGCAATCAGCCCCAGCATTTT. It codes for CASTIDRSYSNQPQHF.

V usage is TRBV2 and J usage is TRBJ1-5, with 9 bases lining up with TRBD1. V gave up 6 bases and J gave up 4 bases; unmatched junction bases: 4. The CDR3 runs 14 residues. Germline CDR1 SNHLY, CDR2 FYNNEI. The CDR3 region is CASRGQGRNQPQHF. The CDR3 DNA is TGTGCCAGCAGGGGACAGGGTCGGAATCAGCCCCAGCATTTT.

The chain carries TRBV28 and TRBJ2-2, with a possible D match to TRBD1 (5 bases). The CDR3 is 13 residues long. V lost 10 bases and J 1 base, leaving 10 bases between the germline ends. The germline V gene encodes CDR1 MDHEN and CDR2 SYDVKM. The CDR3 DNA is TGTGCCATCGCAGGGTGGAACACCGGGGAGCTGTTTTTT. Its protein is CAIAGWNTGELFF.

The J gene is TRBJ1-5, the V gene TRBV19; possible D gene TRBD1, 5 bases. Germline assignment: CDR1 LNHDA and CDR2 SQIVND (reference sequence). The CDR3 spans 12 residues. V was pared by 8 bases and J by 7 bases, with 12 bases between. The CDR3 is CASLSGSQPQHF. CDR3 bases: TGTGCCAGTTTATCAGGGAGCCAGCCCCAGCATTTT.

The rearrangement links TRBV11-2 to TRBJ2-1; D uncertain. Germline lookup yields CDR1 SGHAT and CDR2 FQNNGV. Trimming took 1 base from V and 6 from J, leaving 4 bases between them. There are 12 residues in the CDR3. The CDR3 sequence is CASSLGSNEQFF. CDR3 sequence (DNA): TGTGCCAGCAGCTTAGGTAGCAATGAGCAGTTCTTC.

The V gene is TRBV9, the J gene TRBJ1-4, with D perhaps TRBD1 (5 bases). This CDR3 comprises 14 residues. CDR1 is SGDLS and CDR2 is YYNGEE in the germline V gene. The germline V and J ends were trimmed by 4 bases and 5 bases, with 12 bases remaining between them. In nucleotides, the CDR3 is TGTGCCAGCAGCTTCGGGGGATTAAATGAAAAACTGTTTTTT. Protein: CASSFGGLNEKLFF.

The chain uses TRBV12-3 or TRBV12-4 and TRBJ2-1, with D perhaps TRBD1 (6 bases). The V end lost 3 bases, the J end lost 8 bases, and 11 bases lay between the germline ends. This CDR3 spans 13 amino acids. DNA of the CDR3: TGTGCCAGCAGTTTCGGCAGGGGCGATGAGCAGTTCTTC. This translates into CASSFGRGDEQFF.

This chain connects TRBV11-2 to TRBJ2-7; 7 nucleotides align to TRBD1. J lost 5 bases, V lost 0 bases, and 7 bases had no gene match. There are 15 residues in the CDR3. CDR1 is SGHAT, CDR2 FQNNGV, per germline. The CDR3 nucleotides are TGTGCCAGCAGCTTAGATCGTGGACAGGCCCACGAGCAGTACTTC. It encodes CASSLDRGQAHEQYF.

The genes are TRBV12-5 and TRBJ1-5; D gene ambiguous. Germline loops: CDR1 LGHNT, CDR2 FRNRAP. The CDR3 loop spans 12 amino acids. Trimming removed 5 bases at V and 5 bases at J, with 7 bases between. CDR3 loop: CASGMTDQPQHF. The CDR3 DNA is TGTGCTAGTGGTATGACGGATCAGCCCCAGCATTTT.

The chain recombines TRBV11-2 with TRBJ2-7; D may be TRBD1 (6 bases). Trimming took off 4 bases at V and 0 bases at J, with 16 bases between the two ends. The CDR3 runs 16 residues. Germline assignment: CDR1 SGHAT and CDR2 FQNNGV. The CDR3, as DNA: TGTGCCAGCAGCTCACCTATTGGGGGCCTCTCCTACGAGCAGTACTTC. Its translation is CASSSPIGGLSYEQYF.

As to this clone: Germline and junction disagree at one end, which may indicate a read error. The genes are TRBV28 and TRBJ1-2; no reliable D call. The CDR3 spans 11 residues. Germline V CDR1 and CDR2: MDHEN, SYDVKM. The CDR3 is CASSSDLGYSF. As DNA, the CDR3 is TGTGCCAGCAGTTCCGACCTGGGCTACTCCTTC.

This clone was observed a handful of times. J is TRBJ1-3 and V is TRBV5-8; D gene uncertain. Trimming removed 4 bases from V and 2 bases from J, with 4 bases in between. Germline CDR1 and CDR2: SGHTS and YDEGEE. The CDR3 is made up of 12 amino acids. The chain's CDR3 is CASSEPGNTIYF. In DNA, the CDR3 is TGTGCCAGCAGCGAACCTGGAAACACCATATATTTT.

The rearrangement joins TRBV18 to TRBJ2-3; 14 nucleotides line up with TRBD2. The V and J ends lost 0 bases and 4 bases, in that order; junction bases with no gene match: 6. The CDR3 runs to 18 residues. The germline V gene has CDR1 KGHSH and CDR2 LQKENI. The CDR3 bases are TGTGCCAGCTCACCACCGGGACTAGCGGGGGCGAAGTCAGATACGCAGTATTTT. Translated, it gives CASSPPGLAGAKSDTQYF.

The chain carries TRBV10-1 and TRBJ1-5; a weak D match, TRBD1 (6 bases). V lost 6 bases and J 9 bases, leaving 9 bases between the germline ends. Germline CDR1 is WNHNN and CDR2 is SYGVQD (reference sequence). The CDR3 runs to 11 residues. The CDR3 sequence is CASRQGRPQHF. In DNA, the CDR3 is TGCGCCAGCAGACAGGGCCGGCCCCAGCATTTT.

The chain couples TRBV28 to TRBJ1-6; D remains ambiguous. Trimming took 6 bases from V and 10 from J, leaving 16 bases between them. The CDR3 runs 14 residues. Germline lookup yields CDR1 MDHEN and CDR2 SYDVKM. The CDR3: CASSQRHAGSPLHF. Written as DNA, the CDR3 is TGTGCCAGCAGCCAAAGACACGCGGGCTCACCCCTCCACTTT.

V is TRBV4-1 and J is TRBJ2-3, with 7 positions matching TRBD2. V was clipped by 3 bases and J by 1 base; unmatched bases: 4. The CDR3 has 15 amino acids. Germline lookup yields CDR1 MGHRA and CDR2 YSYEKL. DNA of the CDR3: TGCGCCAGCAGCCAGGGAGGGATAGGCACAGATACGCAGTATTTT. This sequence encodes CASSQGGIGTDTQYF.

The V and J genes are TRBV10-3 and TRBJ2-1; 10 positions agree with TRBD1. The germline CDR1 and CDR2 sequences are ENHRY and SYGVKD. The ends lost 6 bases at V and 6 bases at J; junction bases unmatched: 5. The CDR3 has 14 residues. The CDR3 region has the DNA TGTGCCATCAGCCGGGACAGGGGAACCAATGAGCAGTTCTTC. Its translation is CAISRDRGTNEQFF.

The chain carries TRBV3-1 (or the pseudogene TRBV3-2) and TRBJ1-2; D gene unclear. Germline-derived CDR1 and CDR2 are LGHDT and YNNKEL (reference sequence). V lost 1 base to trimming and J lost 8 bases, with 8 bases between them. This CDR3 comprises 12 residues. Here the CDR3 reads CASSQGELGYTF. In nucleotides, the CDR3 is TGTGCCAGCAGCCAAGGGGAATTGGGCTACACCTTC.

This clone showed up just once. V and J are TRBV9 and TRBJ1-3, with 8 nucleotides matching TRBD1. With V trimmed by 4 bases and J by 3 bases, 6 bases remained unmatched. The CDR3 has 15 residues. The germline CDR1 and CDR2 sequences are SGDLS and YYNGEE. CDR3 region: CASSFQGARGNTIYF. The DNA of the CDR3 is TGTGCCAGCAGCTTCCAGGGGGCGCGTGGAAACACCATATATTTT.